What follows are 14 T cell receptor beta chains derived from one specimen sequenced in a study of blood T cells in healthy people across ages. Through a sample-barcoded 5' primer and a J-beta primer mix, a second PCR was run for roughly 6 to 12 cycles. TCRdb reprocessed the 5' RACE reads with MiXCR, giving one entry per CDR3 protein. The sample has under 850,000 distinct CDR3 sequences; about 36% are singletons. Sequencing input: blood. These receptors were obtained from a man aged 18 to 30 in good health.

This chain connects TRBV20-1 to TRBJ2-7; D is perhaps TRBD1 (5 bases). The CDR3 totals 13 residues. Germline V gene sequence: CDR1 DFQATT, CDR2 SNEGSKA (reference sequence). Trimming removed 4 bases at V and 2 bases at J, with 12 bases between. Here the CDR3 DNA reads TGCAGTGCTATACGGACAAGGGCCTACGAGCAGTACTTC. Protein product: CSAIRTRAYEQYF.

A few counts support this clonotype. This chain connects TRBV28 to TRBJ2-1; possibly TRBD2 for D (6 bases). With 9 bases removed from V and 9 bases from J, the gap between germline ends came to 21 bases. Germline CDR1 is MDHEN and CDR2 is SYDVKM. This CDR3 has 14 residues. This chain's CDR3 is CASWGVRHVGEQFF. For the CDR3, the DNA is TGTGCCAGTTGGGGGGTACGACATGTTGGTGAGCAGTTCTTC.

V usage is TRBV12-3 or TRBV12-4 and J usage is TRBJ1-6, with TRBD1 as a possible D gene (5 bases). This CDR3 contains 17 residues. Trimming removed 7 bases at V and 2 bases at J, with 18 bases between. The CDR3 coding sequence is TGTGCCAGCAACACCCGTGGGGGGGTGGCCTATAATTCACCCCTCCACTTT. Its protein product is CASNTRGGVAYNSPLHF.

This clonotype was recorded many times. The V and J genes are TRBV7-9 and TRBJ2-3; D gene uncertain. The V end was cut by 6 bases, the J end by 2 bases, with 6 bases between. The germline gives CDR1 SEHNR, CDR2 FQNEAQ (reference sequence). CDR3 length: 12 amino acids. As DNA, the CDR3 is TGTGCCAGCAGTTCCCTCACAGATACGCAGTATTTT. Amino acid sequence: CASSSLTDTQYF.

This clonotype turned up a few times. This sequence joins TRBV15 and TRBJ1-5; the D is unclear. The V and J ends lost 5 bases and 1 base respectively, with 6 bases between them. The germline V gene has CDR1 LNHNV and CDR2 YYDKDF (reference sequence). CDR3 length equals 13 residues. Here the CDR3 DNA reads TGTGCCACCAGCCTCGGGAGCAATCAGCCCCAGCATTTT. It codes for CATSLGSNQPQHF.

In this sample, this clonotype turned up a few times. The V call is TRBV18, the J call TRBJ1-5, with TRBD1 matching 9 bases. In germline, CDR1 is KGHSH, CDR2 LQKENI. The V segment lost 3 bases and the J segment 6 bases; nucleotides outside the gene matches: 6. The CDR3 is made up of 15 amino acids. The chain's CDR3 is CASSPIPDRGQPQHF. CDR3 nucleotides: TGTGCCAGCTCACCTATCCCGGACAGGGGTCAGCCCCAGCATTTT.

The chain couples TRBV25-1 to TRBJ1-4; D is undetermined. V was clipped by 10 bases and J by 4 bases, with 13 bases between them. Germline V gene sequence: CDR1 MGHDK, CDR2 SYGVNS. The CDR3 has 13 amino acids. CDR3 DNA: TGTGCCACCATCGGACGGATTAATGAAAAACTGTTTTTT. It translates to CATIGRINEKLFF.

This clonotype was counted a few times. The chain employs TRBV25-1 and TRBJ2-3; 10 positions agree with TRBD1. The germline CDR1 and CDR2 sequences are MGHDK and SYGVNS. V trimming: 0 bases; J trimming: 4 bases; junction bases outside the gene matches: 7. The CDR3 is made up of 17 amino acids. CDR3 amino acids: CASSEYRDRGEADTQYF. In nucleotides, the CDR3 is TGTGCCAGCAGTGAATATCGGGACAGGGGTGAGGCAGATACGCAGTATTTT.

The rearrangement joins TRBV7-8 to TRBJ1-5; 7 bases line up with TRBD1. Germline V gives CDR1 SGHVS, CDR2 FQNEAQ. This CDR3 has 15 residues. The junction had 11 bases not matched to a gene; V was cut back by 1 base and J by 11 bases. Here the CDR3 reads CASSLGTGLGRSQHF. In nucleotides, the CDR3 is TGTGCCAGCAGCTTAGGGACAGGCCTCGGGAGGTCCCAGCATTTT.

The chain combines TRBV7-9 with TRBJ2-1; D assignment may be TRBD1 or TRBD2 (6 bases each). Deletions cut 5 bases from V and 5 bases from J, with 16 bases between. The CDR3 runs 15 residues. CDR1 SEHNR and CDR2 FQNEAQ come from the germline V gene (reference sequence). For the CDR3, the DNA is TGTGCCAGCAGCCCCGTGGGGGGCCAGAACAATGAGCAGTTCTTC. Translation gives CASSPVGGQNNEQFF.

This clonotype was counted a few times. The chain recombines TRBV5-1 with TRBJ2-5, with 10 bases identical to TRBD2. Germline V gene data show CDR1 as SGHRS and CDR2 as YFSETQ. The ends lost 0 bases at V and 2 bases at J; junction bases unmatched: 4. This CDR3 is built from 16 residues. The CDR3 protein is CASSLGLTSGQETQYF. CDR3 DNA: TGCGCCAGCAGCTTGGGCCTGACTAGCGGGCAAGAGACCCAGTACTTC.

The V and J genes are TRBV7-9 and TRBJ2-5, with unresolved D. V was cut by 3 bases and J by 5 bases, with 13 bases left in between. The length of the CDR3 is 14 residues. Germline V lookup: CDR1 SEHNR, CDR2 FQNEAQ (reference sequence). The CDR3 region has the DNA TGTGCCAGCAGCTTCGCCACGGTGACGGAGACCCAGTACTTC. It translates to CASSFATVTETQYF.

This clonotype came up many times. The chain has TRBV6-5 and TRBJ2-7; D might be TRBD1 (5 bases). Germline CDR1 reads MNHEY; CDR2 reads SVGAGI. V lost 6 bases, J lost 0 bases, and 9 bases lay in between. The CDR3 length is 13 residues. CDR3 in DNA: TGTGCCAGCAGCGAGACAGTCTCCTACGAGCAGTACTTC. Protein: CASSETVSYEQYF.

The V call is TRBV7-9, the J call TRBJ1-1; TRBD1 agrees at 9 bases. The CDR3 totals 17 residues. Germline V lookup: CDR1 SEHNR, CDR2 FQNEAQ (reference sequence). V was pared by 3 bases and J by 4 bases, with 12 bases of the junction left unmatched. CDR3 in amino acids: CASSFPGQGGGSTEAFF. The CDR3 bases are TGTGCCAGCAGCTTCCCGGGACAGGGAGGCGGGTCCACTGAAGCTTTCTTT.